The 9 T cell receptor beta chains presented below share a single source sample, sequenced in a study of OX40 agonist ivuxolimab in advanced cancers. Assay used: immunoSEQ multiplex PCR; TCRdb lists only in-frame clones, some missing. This table has about 120,000 clones, roughly 93% appearing once. Specimen: CD4+ or CD8+ T cells sorted from blood, collected in a trial of the OX40 agonist ivuxolimab. These receptors were taken from an adult with an advanced solid tumor such as melanoma, head and neck, liver or kidney cancer.

This sequence joins TRBV28 and TRBJ2-7; a weak D match, TRBD2 (6 bases). The CDR3 has 13 amino acids. Trimming stripped 2 bases from V and 3 bases from J, with 8 bases between. The germline V gene has CDR1 MDHEN and CDR2 SYDVKM. The CDR3 DNA sequence: TGTGCCAGCAGTTTAGGGACTTTCTACGAGCAGTACTTC. Translation: CASSLGTFYEQYF.

The chain combines TRBV6-5 with TRBJ1-2, with unresolved D. The V end lost 6 bases, the J end lost 8 bases, and 10 bases lay between the germline ends. The CDR3 loop spans 11 amino acids. The germline V gene encodes CDR1 MNHEY and CDR2 SVGAGI. The CDR3 is CASRRDVGYTF. As DNA, the CDR3 is TGTGCCAGCAGGCGGGATGTGGGCTACACCTTC.

This clone was observed once. The gene calls are TRBV28 and TRBJ1-2, with 8 bases aligning to TRBD1. This CDR3 has 16 amino acids. CDR1 is MDHEN and CDR2 is SYDVKM in the germline V gene. Trimming at V came to 5 bases and at J to 7 bases, leaving 15 bases not matched to a gene. The CDR3 DNA is TGTGCCAGCAGTCAGATACAGGGGGAACGAGGTGGTGGCTACACCTTC. Translation: CASSQIQGERGGGYTF.

The chain combines TRBV5-4 with TRBJ2-5, with D maybe TRBD1 (5 bases). The germline gives CDR1 SGHNT, CDR2 YYREEE (reference sequence). The CDR3 is made up of 14 amino acids. The germline V and J ends were trimmed by 5 bases and 1 base, with 12 bases remaining between them. The CDR3 DNA reads as TGTGCCAGCAGAGATGGCAGGGCCCAAGAGACCCAGTACTTC. Its translation: CASRDGRAQETQYF.

The chain has TRBV19 and TRBJ2-1; 8 bases are a match to TRBD2. The CDR3 length is 16 residues. Germline CDR1 LNHDA, CDR2 SQIVND (reference sequence). The V gene end was trimmed by 3 bases and the J gene end by 4 bases; junction bases not matched to a gene: 8. The CDR3 here is CASSISASGLYNEQFF. The CDR3 DNA reads TGTGCCAGTAGTATTTCGGCTAGCGGGTTATACAATGAGCAGTTCTTC.

This chain uses TRBV6-5 with TRBJ1-1; D is perhaps TRBD1 (6 bases). V was pared by 8 bases and J by 4 bases, with 17 bases between. Germline lookup yields CDR1 MNHEY and CDR2 SVGAGI. The CDR3 sequence is 14 residues long. DNA of the CDR3: TGTGCCAGCGTCGACTCAGGGGTCTCCACTGAAGCTTTCTTT. This codes for CASVDSGVSTEAFF.

The chain has TRBV19 and TRBJ1-5; D is uncertain. The CDR3 spans 12 residues. In germline, CDR1 is LNHDA, CDR2 SQIVND (reference sequence). The ends were cut back, 10 bases at V and 3 bases at J, with 10 bases in the middle. DNA for the CDR3: TGTGCCACCTCCCCCCCCAATCAGCCCCAGCATTTT. Its translation: CATSPPNQPQHF.

This clone was counted once. The V call is TRBV4-2, the J call TRBJ2-3; no definite D call. Germline V gene data show CDR1 as LGHNA and CDR2 as YNFKEQ. The V and J ends lost 4 bases and 0 bases respectively, with 8 bases between them. CDR3 length equals 14 residues. The CDR3 loop is CASSPASSTDTQYF. CDR3 DNA sequence: TGTGCCAGCAGCCCAGCCAGTAGCACAGATACGCAGTATTTT.

The V call is TRBV6-5, the J call TRBJ2-7; 9 nucleotides agree with TRBD1. V lost 4 bases, J lost 5 bases, and 9 bases stayed unmatched. The CDR3 consists of 15 residues. Per germline, CDR1 MNHEY and CDR2 SVGAGI. The CDR3 spells CASSSDAGQGNEQYF. The CDR3 nucleotides read TGTGCCAGCAGTTCCGACGCGGGACAGGGAAACGAGCAGTACTTC.